Here is one TCR beta chain with its context. This CDR3 is 12 amino acids long. In germline, CDR1 is MNHEY, CDR2 SVGAGI. Trimming at V came to 6 bases and at J to 9 bases, leaving 5 bases not matched to a gene. The repertoire was sequenced with immunoSEQ multiplex PCR; TCRdb's copy has only in-frame clones and lacks some. Among about 59,000 clones, under 85% were seen once, and the ten largest hold 3.5% to 4%. The data stem from a study of blood T cell repertoires in COVID-19. Material: peripheral blood. The source is a woman older than 75 with acute or convalescent COVID-19. The chain employs TRBV6-5 and TRBJ1-1; 9 bases align to TRBD1. The chain's CDR3 is CASSRDRDKAFF. The CDR3 coding sequence is TGTGCCAGCAGCCGGGACAGGGATAAAGCTTTCTTT.